The T cell receptor (beta chain) described here comes from a study of response to subunit inactivated influenza vaccine. Via MiXCR, TCRdb re-called the RT-PCR reads, giving one row per CDR3 protein. The sample has about 780,000 distinct CDR3 sequences, roughly 20% seen once. Germline-derived CDR1 and CDR2 are KGHSH and LQKENI. With 0 bases clipped from V and 1 base from J, the junction kept 6 bases outside the gene matches. The CDR3 length is 18 residues. The sequenced sample was PBMCs from blood, obtained 5 days after vaccination. This sequence joins TRBV18 and TRBJ2-7, with 13 bases lining up with TRBD2. The source is a man aged 50-60 years who received an inactivated influenza vaccine. The CDR3 sequence is CASSPPTTSGGKSYEQYF. The CDR3 DNA follows: TGTGCCAGCTCACCACCGACGACTAGCGGGGGGAAGTCCTACGAGCAGTACTTC.